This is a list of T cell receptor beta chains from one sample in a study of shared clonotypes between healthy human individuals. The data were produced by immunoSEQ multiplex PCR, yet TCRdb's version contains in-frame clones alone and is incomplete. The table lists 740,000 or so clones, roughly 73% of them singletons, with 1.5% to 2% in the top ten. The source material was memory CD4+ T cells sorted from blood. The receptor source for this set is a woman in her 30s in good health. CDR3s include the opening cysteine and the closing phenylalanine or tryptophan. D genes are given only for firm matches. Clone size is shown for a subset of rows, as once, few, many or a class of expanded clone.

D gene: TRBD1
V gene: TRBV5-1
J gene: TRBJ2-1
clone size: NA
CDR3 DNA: TGCGCCAGCAGCTCAACCGGGACAGACTACAATGAGCAGTTCTTC
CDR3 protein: CASSSTGTDYNEQFF

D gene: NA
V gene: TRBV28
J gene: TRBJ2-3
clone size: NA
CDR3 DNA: TGTGCCAGCAGCCTCAGCTCTAGCACAGATACGCAGTATTTT
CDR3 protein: CASSLSSSTDTQYF

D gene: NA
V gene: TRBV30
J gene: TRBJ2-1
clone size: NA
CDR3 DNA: TGTGCCTGGAGTGTGGGGGTCTCCTACAATGAGCAGTTCTTC
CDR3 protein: CAWSVGVSYNEQFF

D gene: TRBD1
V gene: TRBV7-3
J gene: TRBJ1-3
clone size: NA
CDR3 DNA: TGTGCCAGCAGTTGGGACAGGGATGGAAACACCATATATTTT
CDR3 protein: CASSWDRDGNTIYF

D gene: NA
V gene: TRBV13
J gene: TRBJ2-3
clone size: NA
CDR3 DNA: TGTGCCAGCAGCTTAGGCCCTACAGGGAGCACAGATACGCAGTATTTT
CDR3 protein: CASSLGPTGSTDTQYF

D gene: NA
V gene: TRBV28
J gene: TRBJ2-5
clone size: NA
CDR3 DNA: TGTGCCAGCAGGACAAGCGGAGGAGGGGAGACCCAGTACTTC
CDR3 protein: CASRTSGGGETQYF

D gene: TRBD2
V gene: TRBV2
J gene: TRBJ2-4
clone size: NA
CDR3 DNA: TGTGCCAGCAGCCCCGGGACTAGCGGAAACATTCAGTACTTC
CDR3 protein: CASSPGTSGNIQYF

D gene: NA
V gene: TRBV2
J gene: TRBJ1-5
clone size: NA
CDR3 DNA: TGTGCCAGCAGTGGACAGGCAGCCGGGCAGCCCCAGCATTTT
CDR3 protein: CASSGQAAGQPQHF

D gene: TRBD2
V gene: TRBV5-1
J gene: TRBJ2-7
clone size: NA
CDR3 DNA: TGCGCCAGCGCGGCGGGAGGGCCGTACGAGCAGTACTTC
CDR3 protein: CASAAGGPYEQYF

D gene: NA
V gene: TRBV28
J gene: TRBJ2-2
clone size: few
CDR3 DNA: TGTGCCCAGCAGAACAGGCGAGCAGGGGAGCTGTTTTTT
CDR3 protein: CAQQNRRAGELFF

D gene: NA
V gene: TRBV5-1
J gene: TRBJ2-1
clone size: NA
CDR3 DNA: TGCGCCAGCAGCTTTGGGGGAGGAAACAATGAGCAGTTCTTC
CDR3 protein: CASSFGGGNNEQFF

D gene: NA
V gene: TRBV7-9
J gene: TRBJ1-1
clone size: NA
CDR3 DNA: TGTGCCAGCAGCTTAATAGGAGGGGAGACTGAAGCTTTCTTT
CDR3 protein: CASSLIGGETEAFF

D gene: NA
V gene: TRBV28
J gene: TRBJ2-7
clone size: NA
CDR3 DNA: TGTGCCAGCAGTCTAACAGGGCGCGCGGCCTACGAGCAGTACTTC
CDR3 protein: CASSLTGRAAYEQYF

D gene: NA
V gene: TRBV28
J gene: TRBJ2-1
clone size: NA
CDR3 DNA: TGTGCCAGCAGCCAAGTGGGGGGCGGCCCCCGCCTGTTCTTC
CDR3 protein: CASSQVGGGPRLFF

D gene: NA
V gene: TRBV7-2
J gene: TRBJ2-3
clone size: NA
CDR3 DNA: TGTGCCAGCAGCTTAGCGTCCTCAATCACAGATACGCAGTATTTT
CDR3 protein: CASSLASSITDTQYF

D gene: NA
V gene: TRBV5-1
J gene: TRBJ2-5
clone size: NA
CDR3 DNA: TGCGCCAGCCGCCAGGAGGGAGAGACCCAGTACTTC
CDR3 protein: CASRQEGETQYF

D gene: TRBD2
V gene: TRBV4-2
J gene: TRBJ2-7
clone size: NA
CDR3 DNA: TGTGCCAGCAGCCCGGGGGGGACTAGCGGGAGGGCCGGCGAGCAGTACTTC
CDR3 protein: CASSPGGTSGRAGEQYF

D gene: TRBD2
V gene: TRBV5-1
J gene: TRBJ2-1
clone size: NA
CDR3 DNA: TGCGCCAGCAGCTTGAACAGACTAGCGGGAGTTGGGGATGAGCAGTTCTTC
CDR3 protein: CASSLNRLAGVGDEQFF

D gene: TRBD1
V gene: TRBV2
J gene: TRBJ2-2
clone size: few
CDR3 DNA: TGTGCCAGCAGAGATCGGACAGGGGCCGGGGAGCTGTTTTTT
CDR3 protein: CASRDRTGAGELFF

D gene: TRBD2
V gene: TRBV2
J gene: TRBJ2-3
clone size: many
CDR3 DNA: TGTGCCAGCAGTGCTACTACTAGCGCGAGCACAGATACGCAGTATTTT
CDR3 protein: CASSATTSASTDTQYF

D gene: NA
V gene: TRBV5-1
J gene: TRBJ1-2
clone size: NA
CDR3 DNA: TGCGCCAGCAGCTTGGGGCTGGCCAGGGAGTATGGCTACACCTTC
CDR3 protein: CASSLGLAREYGYTF

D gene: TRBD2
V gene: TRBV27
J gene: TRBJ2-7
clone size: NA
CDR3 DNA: TGTGCCAGCAGTTTAGTAGCGGGAGGGCCCTCCTACGAGCAGTACTTC
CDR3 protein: CASSLVAGGPSYEQYF

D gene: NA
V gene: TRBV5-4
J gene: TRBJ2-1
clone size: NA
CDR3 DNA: TGTGCCAGCAGCCCCGGACGGAGGGGGGTTGATGAGCAGTTCTTC
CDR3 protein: CASSPGRRGVDEQFF

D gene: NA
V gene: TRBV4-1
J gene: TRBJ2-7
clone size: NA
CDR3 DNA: TGCGCCAGCAGCCAAGAAAGGCGCCAGGGGAGGTACGAGCAGTACTTC
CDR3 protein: CASSQERRQGRYEQYF

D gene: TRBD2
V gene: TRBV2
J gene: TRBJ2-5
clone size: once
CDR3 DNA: TGTGCCAGCAGACTAGCGTCAGAGACCCAGTACTTC
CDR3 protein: CASRLASETQYF

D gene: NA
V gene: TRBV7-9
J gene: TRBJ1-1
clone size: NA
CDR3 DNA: TGTGCCAGCAGGCAGCAGGGAGGGACCACTGAAGCTTTCTTT
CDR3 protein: CASRQQGGTTEAFF

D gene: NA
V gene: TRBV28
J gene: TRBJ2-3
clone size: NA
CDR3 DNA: TGTGCCAGCAGTATTACAGATACGCAGTATTTT
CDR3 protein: CASSITDTQYF

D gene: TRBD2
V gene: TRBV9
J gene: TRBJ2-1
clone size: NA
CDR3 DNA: TGTGCCAGCAGCCTAGGACTAGCGGTGAATGAGCAGTTCTTC
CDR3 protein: CASSLGLAVNEQFF

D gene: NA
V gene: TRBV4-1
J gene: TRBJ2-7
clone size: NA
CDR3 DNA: TGCGCCAGCAGCCAAGATCTTCAGGGAAGGCTCTACGAGCAGTACTTC
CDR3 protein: CASSQDLQGRLYEQYF

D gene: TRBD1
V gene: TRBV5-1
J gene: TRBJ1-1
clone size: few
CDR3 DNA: TGCGCCAGCAGCGGGACAGGGCCCCAGAACACTGAAGCTTTCTTT
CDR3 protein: CASSGTGPQNTEAFF

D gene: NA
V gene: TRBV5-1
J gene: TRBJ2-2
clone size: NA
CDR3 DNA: TGCGCCAGCAGACCGTTAGCCGGGGAGCTGTTTTTT
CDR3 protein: CASRPLAGELFF

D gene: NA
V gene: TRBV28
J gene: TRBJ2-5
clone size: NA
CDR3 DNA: TGTGCCAGCACCTTAGGGTTAGAGAAAGAGACCCAGTACTTC
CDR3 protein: CASTLGLEKETQYF

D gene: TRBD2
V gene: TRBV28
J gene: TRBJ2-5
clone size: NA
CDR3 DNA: TGTGCCAGCCAAAAAACACTAGCGTCCCAAGAGACCCAGTACTTC
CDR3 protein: CASQKTLASQETQYF

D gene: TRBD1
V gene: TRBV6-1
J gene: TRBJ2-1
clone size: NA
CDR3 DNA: TGTGCCAGCAGTGATTACCGGGACAGGGGGACGATATGGCAGTTCTTC
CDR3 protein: CASSDYRDRGTIWQFF

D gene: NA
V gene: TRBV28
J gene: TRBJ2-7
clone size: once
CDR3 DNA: TGTGCCAGCAGTTCCGGGGTGGTCTACGAGCAGTACTTC
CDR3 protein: CASSSGVVYEQYF

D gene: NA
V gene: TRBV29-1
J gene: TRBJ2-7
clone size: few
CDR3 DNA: TGCAGCGTTTCCGGACGGGCCTACGAGCAGTACTTC
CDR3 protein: CSVSGRAYEQYF

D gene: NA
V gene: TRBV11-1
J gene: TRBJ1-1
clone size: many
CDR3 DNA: TGTGCCAGCGCTCCCCAAAGGGACACTGAAGCTTTCTTT
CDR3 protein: CASAPQRDTEAFF

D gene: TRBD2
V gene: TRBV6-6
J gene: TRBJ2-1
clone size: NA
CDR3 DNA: TGTGCCAGCAGTCAACTAGCGGGAGAGATCGATGAGCAGTTCTTC
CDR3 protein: CASSQLAGEIDEQFF